Presented here are 9 T cell receptor beta chains from one specimen sequenced in a study of cytomegalovirus exposure and HLA in healthy donors. The PCR ran on 60 Vbeta and 13 Jbeta primers. Measured with immunoSEQ multiplex PCR; TCRdb has only the in-frame clones, and not every one. The sample contains 90,000 to 150,000 clones, about 8% of which appear only once. Sequenced: PBMCs. The receptors shown here come from a woman between 35 and 50 years old in good health and CMV-seropositive.

This rearrangement joins TRBV2 to TRBJ1-5; 7 nucleotides agree with TRBD1. This CDR3 spans 15 amino acids. The junction had 6 bases not matched to a gene; V was cut back by 3 bases and J by 4 bases. Germline CDR1 is SNHLY and CDR2 is FYNNEI. This CDR3 reads CASSEETGRNQPQHF. DNA of the CDR3: TGTGCCAGCAGTGAGGAGACAGGGCGAAATCAGCCCCAGCATTTT.

CDR3 protein: CASSEAGGSTDTQYF. The CDR3 nucleotides read TGTGCCAGCAGTGAAGCGGGAGGGAGCACAGATACGCAGTATTTT. The chain couples TRBV2 to TRBJ2-3; 7 bases align to TRBD2. V lost 0 bases to trimming and J lost 0 bases; unmatched junction nucleotides: 0. The V gene's germline CDR1 is SNHLY and CDR2 FYNNEI. The CDR3 sequence is 15 residues long.

This clone has more than one count but fewer than ten. The chain combines TRBV11-2 with TRBJ1-4; TRBD1 matches at 7 bases. CDR1 and CDR2 (germline): SGHAT, FQNNGV. The junction had 3 bases not matched to a gene; V was cut back by 1 base and J by 4 bases. CDR3 length: 15 residues. CDR3 nucleotides: TGTGCCAGCAGCTTAGTAGGGGGCTATAATGAAAAACTGTTTTTT. Protein product: CASSLVGGYNEKLFF.

The sample holds a few counts of this clone. The CDR3 is CASGKGTAGNQPQHF. The CDR3 nucleotides read TGTGCCAGCGGAAAGGGGACAGCGGGCAATCAGCCCCAGCATTTT. V gene TRBV27 combines with J gene TRBJ1-5; 7 nucleotides align to TRBD1. The V gene end was trimmed by 8 bases and the J gene end by 2 bases; junction bases not matched to a gene: 9. In germline, CDR1 is MNHEY, CDR2 SMNVEV (reference sequence). The CDR3 runs 15 residues.

The table lists this clone with a few counts. This sequence joins TRBV5-5 and TRBJ1-1; D perhaps matches TRBD1 (5 bases). The V end lost 6 bases, the J end lost 8 bases, and 11 bases lay between the germline ends. Germline CDR1 is SGHKS and CDR2 is YYEKEE (reference sequence). The CDR3 spans 11 residues. CDR3 DNA sequence: TGTGCCAGCAACCTGGGGGGGGAAGCTTTCTTT. It encodes CASNLGGEAFF.

V is TRBV9 and J is TRBJ1-5; tentatively, D is TRBD1 (5 bases). The CDR3 runs 15 residues. Germline CDR1 SGDLS, CDR2 YYNGEE. V was trimmed by 3 bases and J by 5 bases, leaving 15 bases between them. The CDR3 is CASSGPGGRDQPQHF. Written as DNA, the CDR3 is TGTGCCAGCAGCGGTCCCGGGGGGAGAGATCAGCCCCAGCATTTT.

This clone was seen a handful of times. In this CDR3 the conserved last residue, phenylalanine or tryptophan, is missing, so a read error is likely. V and J are TRBV29-1 and TRBJ1-4; a possible D gene is TRBD1 (5 bases). The V gene's germline CDR1 is SQVTM and CDR2 ANQGSEA. The CDR3 totals 13 residues. Trimming shortened V by 7 bases and J by 10 bases, and 19 bases separated the two germline ends. The CDR3 sequence is CSATVGGEGKLFV. The CDR3 coding sequence is TGCAGCGCGACCGTGGGGGGAGAGGGAAAACTGTTTGTT.

This clone has a handful of counts. The CDR3 DNA follows: TGTGCCAGCAGTGTCACCGGGACAGGGATTTCAGGGCAGTACTTC. Translating it yields CASSVTGTGISGQYF. The rearrangement uses TRBV2 and TRBJ2-7, with 9 bases matching TRBD1. There are 15 residues in the CDR3. Germline CDR1 reads SNHLY; CDR2 reads FYNNEI. The junction had 13 bases not matched to a gene; V was cut back by 4 bases and J by 9 bases.

In this sample, this clone turned up a few times. The V and J genes are TRBV27 and TRBJ1-5; D unclear. V lost 5 bases to trimming and J lost 3 bases, with 8 bases between them. From germline, CDR1 is MNHEY and CDR2 SMNVEV (reference sequence). The CDR3 runs to 13 residues. CDR3 DNA: TGTGCCAGCAGTACCCGCTACAATCAGCCCCAGCATTTT. Translating it yields CASSTRYNQPQHF.